Below, 25 T cell receptor beta chains from the same sample are listed, as sequenced in a study of PD-1 blockade in classical Hodgkin lymphoma. Using immunoSEQ multiplex PCR, the repertoire was profiled, and TCRdb retains in-frame clones only, with some absent. Of roughly 30,000 clones listed, approximately 80% were seen once; the top ten hold 0.62%. The time point was: cycle 4 day 1 (C4D1), after around six weeks of nivolumab. All patients relapsed after autologous stem cell transplantation, and brentuximab vedotin exposure varied. Magnetic negative selection purified CD4+ T cells from thawed PBMCs. The sample in question was CD4+ T cells from blood, obtained before the fourth cycle of nivolumab. The source is a human donor with classical Hodgkin lymphoma.

The rearrangement uses TRBV5-1 and TRBJ1-3; D ambiguous. The V end was cut by 0 bases, the J end by 7 bases, with 8 bases between. From germline, CDR1 is SGHRS and CDR2 YFSETQ. The CDR3 consists of 13 residues. The CDR3 DNA follows: TGCGCCAGCAGCTTGGGGAACGGTAACACCATATATTTT. Protein: CASSLGNGNTIYF. Full variable domain (rest looked up from reference TRBV5-1 and TRBJ1-3): KAGVTQTPRYLIKTRGQQVTLSCSPISGHRSVSWYQQTPGQGLQFLFEYFSETQRNKGNFPGRFSGRQFSNSRSEMNVSTLELGDSALYLCASSLGNGNTIYFGEGSWLTVV.

The chain's CDR3 is CASSLNIDQPQHF. CDR3 sequence (DNA): TGCGCCAGCAGCTTAAACATAGATCAGCCCCAGCATTTT. The rearrangement uses TRBV5-1 and TRBJ1-5, with D unclear. The CDR3 has 13 amino acids. The germline V and J ends were trimmed by 2 bases and 5 bases, with 8 bases remaining between them. Germline V gene lookup returns CDR1 SGHRS and CDR2 YFSETQ.

The rearrangement joins TRBV2 to TRBJ2-3; no clear D. This CDR3 has 14 residues. Trimming pared 10 bases from V and 0 bases from J, leaving 14 bases between. Germline values: CDR1 SNHLY, CDR2 FYNNEI. The CDR3 is CATSSLASTDTQYF. The DNA for the CDR3 is TGTGCCACCTCCTCGCTGGCTAGCACAGATACGCAGTATTTT. Combining the CDR3 with reference TRBV2 and TRBJ2-3 gives the whole variable domain EPEVTQTPSHQVTQMGQEVILRCVPISNHLYFYWYRQILGQKVEFLVSFYNNEISEKSEIFDDQFSVERPDGSNFTLKIRSTKLEDSAMYFCATSSLASTDTQYFGPGTRLTVL.

The chain uses TRBV2 and TRBJ2-7, with D maybe TRBD2 (6 bases). Trimming left V 2 bases short and J 6 bases short, with 14 bases between. Germline V CDR1 and CDR2: SNHLY, FYNNEI. This CDR3 is built from 14 residues. Here the CDR3 DNA reads TGTGCCAGCAGTGAAATAGGAGGGTGGGGCGAGCAGTACTTC. Amino acid sequence: CASSEIGGWGEQYF.

The chain is built from TRBV5-5 and TRBJ1-2; 7 positions match TRBD1. The CDR3 is 14 residues long. J lost 5 bases, V lost 1 base, and 5 bases had no gene match. Germline-derived CDR1 and CDR2 are SGHKS and YYEKEE (reference sequence). CDR3 sequence reads: CASSLSGTAYGYTF. The DNA of the CDR3 is TGTGCCAGCAGCTTGAGTGGGACAGCATATGGCTACACCTTC.

The chain carries TRBV7-9 and TRBJ1-1, with D possibly being TRBD1 (6 bases). Germline V gives CDR1 SEHNR, CDR2 FQNEAQ (reference sequence). CDR3 size: 12 residues. Trimming left V 5 bases short and J 7 bases short, with 11 bases between. CDR3 sequence (DNA): TGTGCCAGCAGCCAGGGGTCCTATGAAGCTTTCTTT. Encoded protein: CASSQGSYEAFF.

The CDR3 loop is CASSLKSTGGDQPQHF. Here the CDR3 DNA reads TGTGCCAGCTCACTCAAATCGACAGGGGGCGATCAGCCCCAGCATTTT. The chain couples TRBV18 to TRBJ1-5, with 10 bases matching TRBD1. The CDR3 length is 16 residues. The germline V gene has CDR1 KGHSH and CDR2 LQKENI. The junction had 8 bases not matched to a gene; V was cut back by 4 bases and J by 5 bases. Looking up the rest from reference TRBV18 and TRBJ1-5 gives the full variable domain: NAGVMQNPRHLVRRRGQEARLRCSPMKGHSHVYWYRQLPEEGLKFMVYLQKENIIDESGMPKERFSAEFPKEGPSILRIQQVVRGDSAAYFCASSLKSTGGDQPQHFGDGTRLSIL.

This chain joins TRBV5-1 and TRBJ1-5, with 7 positions matching TRBD1. CDR1 SGHRS and CDR2 YFSETQ come from the germline V gene. The CDR3 extends over 13 amino acids. Germline trimming cut 3 bases from V and 5 bases from J; bases unmatched to any gene: 2. CDR3 residues: CASSSGTDQPQHF. The CDR3 nucleotides are TGCGCCAGCAGCTCCGGGACAGATCAGCCCCAGCATTTT.

This chain connects TRBV6-6 to TRBJ2-7; D not resolved. Germline-derived CDR1 and CDR2 are MNHNY and SVGAGI (reference sequence). This CDR3 contains 14 residues. V was shortened by 5 bases and J by 2 bases, with 13 bases between the two germline ends. CDR3 residues: CASSLPDGTYEQYF. CDR3 coding DNA: TGTGCCAGCAGTCTCCCGGACGGAACCTACGAGCAGTACTTC.

The chain joins TRBV30 to TRBJ2-3; TRBD1 or TRBD2 may be the D gene (5 bases each). V lost 0 bases to trimming and J lost 6 bases, with 10 bases between them. The CDR3 is 13 amino acids. Germline CDR1 and CDR2: GTSNPN and SVGIG (reference sequence). The CDR3 DNA sequence: TGTGCCTGGAGTGTGTGGGACCAGGATACGCAGTATTTT. Encoded protein: CAWSVWDQDTQYF.

This chain joins TRBV5-4 and TRBJ1-6; no clear D gene. The CDR3 sequence is 16 residues long. V lost 4 bases, J lost 6 bases, and 17 bases lay in between. Germline V CDR1 and CDR2: SGHNT, YYREEE (reference sequence). The CDR3 is CASSGRGSGSNSPLHF. CDR3 sequence (DNA): TGTGCCAGCAGCGGTAGAGGGTCGGGGAGTAATTCACCCCTCCACTTT.

The J gene is TRBJ2-2, the V gene TRBV27, with TRBD2 matching 11 bases. This CDR3 region has 15 residues. V gave up 5 bases and J gave up 7 bases; unmatched junction bases: 6. Germline V gene sequence: CDR1 MNHEY, CDR2 SMNVEV (reference sequence). The CDR3 DNA reads TGTGCCAGCAGTCGGCTAGCGGGGGGTAGCGGGGAGCTGTTTTTT. Amino acid sequence: CASSRLAGGSGELFF.

The chain has TRBV9 and TRBJ2-7; D is possibly TRBD1 (6 bases). The germline V and J ends were trimmed by 3 bases and 3 bases, with 10 bases remaining between them. Germline V gives CDR1 SGDLS, CDR2 YYNGEE. The CDR3 loop spans 13 amino acids. The CDR3 region is CASSATQGYEQYF. CDR3 bases: TGTGCCAGCAGCGCCACACAGGGCTACGAGCAGTACTTC.

The chain employs TRBV5-1 and TRBJ2-5, with 11 bases aligning to TRBD2. Per the germline V gene, CDR1 is SGHRS and CDR2 is YFSETQ. This CDR3 spans 16 amino acids. Losses at the gene ends were 0 bases for V and 2 bases for J; bases not matched to a gene: 3. This CDR3 is CASSLDPSGGQETQYF. The CDR3 DNA reads TGCGCCAGCAGCTTGGATCCTAGCGGGGGGCAAGAGACCCAGTACTTC.

V usage is TRBV10-3 and J usage is TRBJ1-3, with TRBD1 as a possible D gene (5 bases). Germline V lookup: CDR1 ENHRY, CDR2 SYGVKD. V was clipped by 2 bases and J by 4 bases, with 15 bases between them. There are 16 residues in the CDR3. Written as DNA, the CDR3 is TGTGCCATCAGTGAGATCGTAGGGGACTTAGGAAACACCATATATTTT. Amino acid sequence: CAISEIVGDLGNTIYF.

The V call is TRBV5-1, the J call TRBJ2-5; TRBD2 is a possible D gene (6 bases). CDR3 length: 14 residues. Trimming removed 4 bases at V and 4 bases at J, with 14 bases between. Germline CDR1 is SGHRS and CDR2 is YFSETQ. This CDR3 reads CASSQNMEGETQYF. The CDR3, as DNA: TGCGCCAGCAGCCAAAATATGGAGGGAGAGACCCAGTACTTC.

J is TRBJ2-4 and V is TRBV5-1, with 8 bases aligning to TRBD1. Germline CDR1 is SGHRS and CDR2 is YFSETQ. The CDR3 is 14 residues long. Germline trimming cut 4 bases from V and 7 bases from J; bases unmatched to any gene: 7. The CDR3 loop is CASSTSTGANIQYF. As DNA, the CDR3 is TGCGCCAGCAGCACCTCGACAGGGGCCAACATTCAGTACTTC.

The table lists this clone with a count of one. This rearrangement joins TRBV5-1 to TRBJ2-7; 12 nucleotides match TRBD2. The CDR3 contains 15 residues. Germline loops: CDR1 SGHRS, CDR2 YFSETQ. V shed 4 bases and J 1 base; nucleotides not matched to a gene: 3. This CDR3 is CASSHTSGGSYEQYF. The CDR3 DNA sequence: TGCGCCAGCAGCCATACTAGCGGGGGGTCCTACGAGCAGTACTTC.

The chain carries TRBV5-1 and TRBJ2-7; possibly TRBD1 or TRBD2 for D (6 bases each). This CDR3 comprises 15 residues. CDR1 SGHRS and CDR2 YFSETQ come from the germline V gene. V was shortened by 1 base and J by 1 base, with 12 bases between the two germline ends. CDR3 sequence: CASSLSAGTSYEQYF. The CDR3 nucleotides are TGCGCCAGCAGCTTGAGTGCGGGGACATCCTACGAGCAGTACTTC. Supplemented by reference TRBV5-1 and TRBJ2-7, the full variable domain reads KAGVTQTPRYLIKTRGQQVTLSCSPISGHRSVSWYQQTPGQGLQFLFEYFSETQRNKGNFPGRFSGRQFSNSRSEMNVSTLELGDSALYLCASSLSAGTSYEQYFGPGTRLTVT.

This chain uses TRBV5-6 with TRBJ1-1, with D hard to call. CDR3 size: 14 residues. With 3 bases removed from V and 4 bases from J, the gap between germline ends came to 13 bases. Germline V gene data show CDR1 as SGHDT and CDR2 as YYEEEE. The CDR3 protein is CASSWGRSRTEAFF. The CDR3, as DNA: TGTGCCAGCAGCTGGGGAAGGTCCCGCACTGAAGCTTTCTTT. Together with reference TRBV5-6 and TRBJ1-1, the CDR3 gives the full variable domain: DAGVTQSPTHLIKTRGQQVTLRCSPKSGHDTVSWYQQALGQGPQFIFQYYEEEERQRGNFPDRFSGHQFPNYSSELNVNALLLGDSALYLCASSWGRSRTEAFFGQGTRLTVV.

V is TRBV11-2 and J is TRBJ2-3; 9 bases line up with TRBD2. Per the germline V gene, CDR1 is SGHAT and CDR2 is FQNNGV. This CDR3 contains 14 residues. J lost 5 bases, V lost 3 bases, and 3 bases had no gene match. CDR3 sequence reads: CASSFRTSVDTQYF. CDR3 DNA: TGTGCCAGCAGCTTTAGGACTAGCGTAGATACGCAGTATTTT.

This clone has just one count. The chain links TRBV5-1 to TRBJ2-7, with D perhaps TRBD1 (6 bases). Germline V CDR1 and CDR2: SGHRS, YFSETQ. This CDR3 is built from 13 residues. V was pared by 0 bases and J by 4 bases, with 8 bases between. CDR3 DNA: TGCGCCAGCAGCTTGGAAAGGGGGTACGAGCAGTACTTC. Translating it yields CASSLERGYEQYF.

The genes are TRBV11-2 and TRBJ2-5, with 9 bases aligning to TRBD1. J lost 7 bases, V lost 5 bases, and 14 bases had no gene match. This CDR3 comprises 16 residues. Germline assignment: CDR1 SGHAT and CDR2 FQNNGV. The CDR3 coding sequence is TGTGCCAGCAGCCCGGGGGGACAGGGCCGAAGAGGGACCCAGTACTTC. Amino acid sequence: CASSPGGQGRRGTQYF.

This rearrangement joins TRBV4-2 to TRBJ2-7; 7 bases map to TRBD1. The CDR3 sequence is 16 residues long. Germline values: CDR1 LGHNA, CDR2 YNFKEQ. Trimming cost V 3 bases and J 5 bases; bases outside gene matches: 13. DNA of the CDR3: TGTGCCAGCAGCCAGGAACCCTGGGACAGAGCACACGAGCAGTACTTC. It is translated as CASSQEPWDRAHEQYF.

The genes are TRBV11-3 and TRBJ1-5; 8 bases agree with TRBD1. The germline V gene has CDR1 SGHNT and CDR2 YENEEA. The length of the CDR3 is 16 residues. V shed 5 bases and J 5 bases; nucleotides not matched to a gene: 11. The CDR3, as DNA: TGTGCCAGCAGCACGACACAGGGGGAAAATCATCAGCCCCAGCATTTT. This encodes CASSTTQGENHQPQHF.